The 22 T cell receptor beta chains given below trace back to one sample, sequenced in a study of graft-versus-host responses after intestinal transplantation. Their specific antigens are unknown. Assay used: immunoSEQ multiplex PCR; TCRdb lists only in-frame clones, some missing. Among roughly 100,000 clones listed, 93% were seen once. Material: unstimulated CD8+ T cells sorted from spleen or lymph node cells, obtained before intestinal transplant. These receptors were taken from a human donor who received an intestinal transplant.

This rearrangement joins TRBV29-1 to TRBJ1-1; weak D call: TRBD1 (6 bases). The CDR3 sequence is 13 residues long. The germline V and J ends were trimmed by 3 bases and 7 bases, with 15 bases remaining between them. Germline V gene data show CDR1 as SQVTM and CDR2 as ANQGSEA. CDR3 bases: TGCAGCGTTGAGGGGGCGCTAATAGTTGAAGCTTTCTTT. It encodes CSVEGALIVEAFF. Complete variable domain (other parts from reference TRBV29-1 and TRBJ1-1): SAVISQKPSRDICQRGTSLTIQCQVDSQVTMMFWYRQQPGQSLTLIATANQGSEATYESGFVIDKFPISRPNLTFSTLTVSNMSPEDSSIYLCSVEGALIVEAFFGQGTRLTVV.

V is TRBV27 and J is TRBJ2-6; D unresolved. The CDR3 sequence is 16 residues long. In germline, CDR1 is MNHEY, CDR2 SMNVEV (reference sequence). Trimming left V 5 bases short and J 0 bases short, with 11 bases between. The CDR3 DNA follows: TGTGCCAGCAGTCTTCGGACGGGCTCTGGGGCCAACGTCCTGACTTTC. This codes for CASSLRTGSGANVLTF.

The genes are TRBV30 and TRBJ1-2; D gene ambiguous. V shed 1 base and J shed 5 bases, with 2 bases lying between them. Germline V gene sequence: CDR1 GTSNPN, CDR2 SVGIG (reference sequence). The CDR3 runs to 10 residues. CDR3 sequence reads: CAWSGYGYTF. The CDR3 nucleotides read TGTGCCTGGAGTGGGTATGGCTACACCTTC.

The chain carries TRBV4-1 and TRBJ2-2, with D possibly TRBD2 on 6 matching bases. V dropped 2 bases and J dropped 4 bases, with 11 bases sitting between them. Germline assignment: CDR1 MGHRA and CDR2 YSYEKL. The CDR3 consists of 15 residues. The CDR3 spells CASSQQGGGTGELFF. CDR3 in DNA: TGCGCCAGCAGCCAACAGGGAGGCGGCACCGGGGAGCTGTTTTTT.

The gene calls are TRBV7-9 and TRBJ2-1; possible D gene TRBD1, 6 bases. Trimming left V 3 bases short and J 10 bases short, with 7 bases between. The CDR3 contains 11 residues. In germline, CDR1 is SEHNR, CDR2 FQNEAQ (reference sequence). The CDR3 DNA follows: TGTGCCAGCAGCTTCACAGGGGAGCAGTTCTTC. Encoded protein: CASSFTGEQFF. Complete variable domain (other parts from reference TRBV7-9 and TRBJ2-1): DTGVSQNPRHKITKRGQNVTFRCDPISEHNRLYWYRQTLGQGPEFLTYFQNEAQLEKSRLLSDRFSAERPKGSFSTLEIQRTEQGDSAMYLCASSFTGEQFFGPGTRLTVL.

This chain joins TRBV5-4 and TRBJ2-7; no definite D call. The CDR3 runs to 14 residues. V dropped 2 bases and J dropped 1 base, with 10 bases sitting between them. The V gene's germline CDR1 is SGHNT and CDR2 YYREEE (reference sequence). The CDR3 region is CASSFDMSSYEQYF. DNA for the CDR3: TGTGCCAGCAGCTTTGATATGTCATCCTACGAGCAGTACTTC.

Only one count was recorded for this clone. V is TRBV7-2 and J is TRBJ2-2; D remains unclear. CDR3 length: 12 residues. Germline loops: CDR1 SGHTA, CDR2 FQGNSA. The ends were cut back, 8 bases at V and 5 bases at J, with 9 bases in the middle. DNA for the CDR3: TGTGCCAGCCGCCCCGAAACCGGGGAGCTGTTTTTT. Amino acid sequence: CASRPETGELFF.

V and J are TRBV10-3 and TRBJ1-1, with D maybe TRBD1 (5 bases). In germline, CDR1 is ENHRY, CDR2 SYGVKD. Trimming removed 6 bases from V and 0 bases from J, with 14 bases in between. CDR3 length: 15 residues. The CDR3 is CAIRAGRGLNTEAFF. The CDR3 nucleotides read TGTGCCATCAGAGCAGGGCGAGGATTGAACACTGAAGCTTTCTTT.

This clone was observed a few times. This rearrangement joins TRBV7-9 to TRBJ2-7; D is possibly TRBD1 or TRBD2 (5 bases each). Germline V gene lookup returns CDR1 SEHNR and CDR2 FQNEAQ (reference sequence). This CDR3 region has 15 residues. Deletions cut 5 bases from V and 5 bases from J, with 19 bases between. Here the CDR3 DNA reads TGTGCCAGCAGCCCCTATTTGGGACCAGTAGACGAGCAGTACTTC. The encoded protein is CASSPYLGPVDEQYF.

This chain joins TRBV5-4 and TRBJ2-1; the D is unclear. In germline, CDR1 is SGHNT, CDR2 YYREEE (reference sequence). With 4 bases removed from V and 3 bases from J, the gap between germline ends came to 8 bases. The length of the CDR3 is 13 residues. The CDR3 region has the DNA TGTGCCAGCAGCATCCGACTCTACAATGAGCAGTTCTTC. Amino acid sequence: CASSIRLYNEQFF.

This chain links TRBV19 with TRBJ1-1; D not resolved. V lost 1 base and J lost 5, with 14 bases in between. Germline assignment: CDR1 LNHDA and CDR2 SQIVND (reference sequence). There are 15 residues in the CDR3. The CDR3 reads CASSIVRWAGTEAFF. The CDR3 coding sequence is TGTGCCAGTAGTATAGTTAGATGGGCTGGGACTGAAGCTTTCTTT.

V is TRBV12-5 and J is TRBJ1-6, with no clear D. The CDR3 loop spans 15 amino acids. V gave up 6 bases and J gave up 9 bases, with 18 bases separating them. Germline CDR1 and CDR2: LGHNT and FRNRAP. The CDR3 is CASGLDRKVGSPLHF. In DNA, the CDR3 is TGTGCTAGTGGACTCGACCGAAAAGTCGGTTCACCCCTCCACTTT.

The rearrangement uses TRBV5-8 and TRBJ2-2, with D perhaps TRBD1 (6 bases). Germline CDR1 and CDR2: SGHTS and YDEGEE. Trimming took 8 bases from V and 1 from J, leaving 12 bases between them. The CDR3 runs 14 residues. The CDR3 is CASIRGLNTGELFF. The CDR3 DNA follows: TGTGCCAGTATTAGGGGGTTGAACACCGGGGAGCTGTTTTTT.

V gene TRBV19 combines with J gene TRBJ1-1, with TRBD1 matching 8 bases. The CDR3 runs 15 residues. J was trimmed by 0 bases and V by 1 base; bases with no gene match: 1. CDR1 and CDR2 (germline): LNHDA, SQIVND (reference sequence). The CDR3 loop reads CASSIGTGMNTEAFF. For the CDR3, the DNA is TGTGCCAGTAGTATAGGGACAGGGATGAACACTGAAGCTTTCTTT.

V is TRBV12-2 and J is TRBJ2-1; the table's D call TRBD2 went unverified against the DNA. TRBV12-2 is listed as a pseudogene. The CDR3 contains 17 residues. CDR3 nucleotide sequence: TGTGCAAGTCGCTTAGCGCCGAGGTCCCCCTCCTACAATGAGCAGTTCTTC. It is translated as CASRLAPRSPSYNEQFF.

The chain uses TRBV5-6 and TRBJ1-2; D gene ambiguous. V lost 2 bases and J 2 bases, leaving 13 bases between the germline ends. This CDR3 spans 15 amino acids. Germline V gives CDR1 SGHDT, CDR2 YYEEEE. CDR3 sequence (DNA): TGTGCCAGCAGCTTCGTGGCAGACCAAAACTATGGCTACACCTTC. Its protein is CASSFVADQNYGYTF.

This sequence joins TRBV20-1 and TRBJ2-3; no reliable D call. Trimming removed 0 bases at V and 13 bases at J, with 8 bases between. Per germline, CDR1 DFQATT and CDR2 SNEGSKA (reference sequence). This CDR3 is built from 10 residues. The CDR3 region is CSARDPFEYF. CDR3 coding DNA: TGCAGTGCTAGAGATCCGTTTGAGTATTTT.

The chain is built from TRBV5-1 and TRBJ2-5; either TRBD1 or TRBD2 may supply D (5 bases each). The CDR3 consists of 15 residues. V dropped 6 bases and J dropped 2 bases, with 17 bases sitting between them. Germline-derived CDR1 and CDR2 are SGHRS and YFSETQ. This chain's CDR3 is CASNLPGRIQETQYF. CDR3 DNA: TGCGCCAGCAACCTCCCGGGACGGATACAAGAGACCCAGTACTTC. The full variable domain, in which reference TRBV5-1 and TRBJ2-5 provide the parts outside the CDR3, is KAGVTQTPRYLIKTRGQQVTLSCSPISGHRSVSWYQQTPGQGLQFLFEYFSETQRNKGNFPGRFSGRQFSNSRSEMNVSTLELGDSALYLCASNLPGRIQETQYFGPGTRLLVL.

The V and J genes are TRBV5-6 and TRBJ2-7, with 8 bases that match TRBD1. Losses at the gene ends were 2 bases for V and 2 bases for J; bases not matched to a gene: 6. Germline V CDR1 and CDR2: SGHDT, YYEEEE. This CDR3 spans 15 amino acids. The CDR3 sequence is CASSFLDRATYEQYF. The CDR3 region has the DNA TGTGCCAGCAGCTTTCTGGACAGGGCGACCTACGAGCAGTACTTC.

V gene TRBV6-5 combines with J gene TRBJ2-3, with D perhaps matching TRBD2 (5 bases). The CDR3 consists of 16 residues. Germline V gene data show CDR1 as MNHEY and CDR2 as SVGAGI. Trimming removed 0 bases at V and 3 bases at J, with 13 bases between. The CDR3 DNA is TGTGCCAGCAGTTACTCCTGGCTAGCTGGTACAGATACGCAGTATTTT. This translates into CASSYSWLAGTDTQYF.

This chain connects TRBV19 to TRBJ1-1; maybe TRBD1 (5 bases). The V and J ends lost 8 bases and 1 base respectively, with 14 bases between them. The CDR3 has 14 residues. The germline CDR1 and CDR2 sequences are LNHDA and SQIVND (reference sequence). Here the CDR3 reads CASASGPPNTEAFF. CDR3 nucleotide sequence: TGTGCCAGTGCCTCAGGGCCCCCGAACACTGAAGCTTTCTTT.

The chain has TRBV10-3 and TRBJ2-3; 11 bases fit TRBD1. The CDR3 contains 16 residues. The germline V gene encodes CDR1 ENHRY and CDR2 SYGVKD. V lost 4 bases to trimming and J lost 4 bases; unmatched junction nucleotides: 7. CDR3 nucleotides: TGTGCCATCAGTGCCCCGGGACAGGGGGTTTCAGATACGCAGTATTTT. This codes for CAISAPGQGVSDTQYF.